The TCR beta chain described here comes from a study of T cell responses to AZD1222 COVID-19 vaccine. Germline values: CDR1 SGHAT, CDR2 FQNNGV. The CDR3 is made up of 16 amino acids. With 5 bases clipped from V and 1 base from J, the junction kept 11 bases outside the gene matches. The data were produced by immunoSEQ multiplex PCR, yet TCRdb's version contains in-frame clones alone and is incomplete. Of 90,000 to 150,000 clones listed, more than 85% were seen once; the top ten hold 2.4%. Sequences were derived from peripheral blood, sampled on day 0 of AZD1222 vaccination. This receptor was identified in an adult in good health. The J gene is TRBJ2-7, the V gene TRBV11-2; 7 nucleotides match TRBD2. The CDR3 DNA sequence: TGTGCCAGCAGCCCGTCCTCAGGCGGGAGTTCCTACGAGCAGTACTTC. Protein: CASSPSSGGSSYEQYF.